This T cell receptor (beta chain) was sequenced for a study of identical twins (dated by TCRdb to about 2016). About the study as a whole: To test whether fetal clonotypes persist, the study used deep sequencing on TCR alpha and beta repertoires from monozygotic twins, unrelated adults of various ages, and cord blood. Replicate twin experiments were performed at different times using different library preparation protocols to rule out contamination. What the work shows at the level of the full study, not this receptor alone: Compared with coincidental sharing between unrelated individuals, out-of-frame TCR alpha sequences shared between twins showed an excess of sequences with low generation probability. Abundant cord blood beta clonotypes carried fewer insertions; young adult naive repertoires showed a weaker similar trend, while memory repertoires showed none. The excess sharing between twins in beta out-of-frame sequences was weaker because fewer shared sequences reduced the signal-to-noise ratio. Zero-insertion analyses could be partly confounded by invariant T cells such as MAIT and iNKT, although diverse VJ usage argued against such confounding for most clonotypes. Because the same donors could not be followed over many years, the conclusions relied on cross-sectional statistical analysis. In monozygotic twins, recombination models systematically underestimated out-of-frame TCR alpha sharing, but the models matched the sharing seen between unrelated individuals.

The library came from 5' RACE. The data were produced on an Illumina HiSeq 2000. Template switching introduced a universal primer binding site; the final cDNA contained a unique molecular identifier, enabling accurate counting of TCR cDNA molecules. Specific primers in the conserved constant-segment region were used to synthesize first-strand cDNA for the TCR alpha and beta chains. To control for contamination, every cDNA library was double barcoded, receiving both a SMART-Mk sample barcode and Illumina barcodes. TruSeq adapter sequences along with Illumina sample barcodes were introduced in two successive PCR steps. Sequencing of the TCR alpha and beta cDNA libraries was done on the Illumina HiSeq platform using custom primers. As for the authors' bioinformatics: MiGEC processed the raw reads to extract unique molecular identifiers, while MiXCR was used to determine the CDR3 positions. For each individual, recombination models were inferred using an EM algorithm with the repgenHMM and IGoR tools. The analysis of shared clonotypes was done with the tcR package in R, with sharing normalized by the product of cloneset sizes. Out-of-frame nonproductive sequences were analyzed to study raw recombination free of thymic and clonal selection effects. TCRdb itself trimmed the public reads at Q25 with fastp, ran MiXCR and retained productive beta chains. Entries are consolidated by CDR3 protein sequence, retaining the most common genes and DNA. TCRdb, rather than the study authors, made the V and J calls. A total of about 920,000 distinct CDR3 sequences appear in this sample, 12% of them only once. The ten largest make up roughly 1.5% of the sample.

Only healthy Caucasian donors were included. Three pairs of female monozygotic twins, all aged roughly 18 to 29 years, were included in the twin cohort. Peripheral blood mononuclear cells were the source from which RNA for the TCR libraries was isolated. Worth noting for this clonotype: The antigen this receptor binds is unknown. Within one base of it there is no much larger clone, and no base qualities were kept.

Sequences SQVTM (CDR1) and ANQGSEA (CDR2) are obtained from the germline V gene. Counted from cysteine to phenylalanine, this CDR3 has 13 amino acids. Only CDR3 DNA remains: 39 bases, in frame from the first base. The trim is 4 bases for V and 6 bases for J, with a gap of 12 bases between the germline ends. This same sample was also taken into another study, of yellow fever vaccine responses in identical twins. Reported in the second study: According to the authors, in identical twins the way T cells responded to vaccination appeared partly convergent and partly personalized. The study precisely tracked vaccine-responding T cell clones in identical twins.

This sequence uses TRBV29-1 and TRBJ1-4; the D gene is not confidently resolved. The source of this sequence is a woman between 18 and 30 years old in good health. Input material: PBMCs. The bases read TGCAGCGTTGGGTCCGCGGGTGATGAAAAACTGTTTTTT. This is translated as CSVGSAGDEKLFF. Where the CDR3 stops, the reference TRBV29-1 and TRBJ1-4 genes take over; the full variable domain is SAVISQKPSRDICQRGTSLTIQCQVDSQVTMMFWYRQQPGQSLTLIATANQGSEATYESGFVIDKFPISRPNLTFSTLTVSNMSPEDSSIYLCSVGSAGDEKLFFGSGTQLSVL.